This T cell receptor (beta chain) originates from a study of blood T cell repertoires in COVID-19. Per the study methods: Amplification with reference gene primers provided the estimates of nucleated cell counts. The data were produced by immunoSEQ multiplex PCR, yet TCRdb's version contains in-frame clones alone and is incomplete. Clone size and the V and J calls come from that table; the DNA yielded D and trimming. The table shows 300,000 to 350,000 clones, with 80% to 90% occurring only once. Trimming stripped 3 bases from V and 2 bases from J, with 14 bases between. CDR1 SNHLY and CDR2 FYNNEI come from the germline V gene. The CDR3 totals 15 residues.

The TCR comes from a man aged 30 to 45 with active or convalescent COVID-19. Sequencing was performed on peripheral blood. V is TRBV2 and J is TRBJ2-7, with D perhaps matching TRBD2 (6 bases). CDR3 in amino acids: CASSEPGTLTYEQYF. CDR3 DNA sequence: TGTGCCAGCAGTGAGCCGGGGACTCTCACCTACGAGCAGTACTTC.